The next 3 T cell receptor beta chains were all read from a single sample in a study of vaccination and CD4 T cells after COVID-19. For these receptors, no antigen is known. Treatment described: approximately nine-day PBMC culture with coronavirus spike peptide pools or control peptides (ViraFEST assay). The Oncomine TCR Beta short-read assay was applied to DNA of cultured CD4+ T cells. Each CDR3 protein is one row after TCRdb ran MiXCR on the PCR reads. The table has about 6,800 distinct CDR3 sequences, less than 30% seen once. The material sequenced was CD4+ T cells from blood, cultured in vitro, taken after SARS-CoV-2 vaccination. These receptors were obtained from a human donor who had recovered from COVID-19.

The genes are TRBV2 and TRBJ1-6; no firm D call. The CDR3 spans 14 residues. Between the trimmed V and J ends, which lost 1 base and 3 bases, there was a span of 4 bases. The germline CDR1 and CDR2 sequences are SNHLY and FYNNEI. This CDR3 reads CASSEEGYNSPLHF. As DNA, the CDR3 is TGTGCCAGCAGTGAAGAGGGCTATAATTCACCCCTCCACTTT.

V gene TRBV20-1 combines with J gene TRBJ2-4; D unclear. The CDR3 has 14 amino acids. CDR1 is DFQATT, CDR2 SNEGSKA, per germline (reference sequence). V lost 2 bases and J 0 bases, leaving 8 bases between the germline ends. In DNA, the CDR3 is TGCAGTGCTAGAAGCCAGGTAGCCAAAAACATTCAGTACTTC. It encodes CSARSQVAKNIQYF.

This clonotype is labeled as medium-sized (0.01 to 0.1%). This chain joins TRBV7-6 and TRBJ2-5, with 12 bases lining up with TRBD1. Germline values: CDR1 SGHVS, CDR2 FNYEAQ. V dropped 5 bases and J dropped 6; count of bases not matched to a gene: 7. The CDR3 has 15 amino acids. The CDR3 coding sequence is TGTGCCAGCAGCATGGGGACAGGGGGCGTACAGACCCAGTACTTC. Translating gives CASSMGTGGVQTQYF.